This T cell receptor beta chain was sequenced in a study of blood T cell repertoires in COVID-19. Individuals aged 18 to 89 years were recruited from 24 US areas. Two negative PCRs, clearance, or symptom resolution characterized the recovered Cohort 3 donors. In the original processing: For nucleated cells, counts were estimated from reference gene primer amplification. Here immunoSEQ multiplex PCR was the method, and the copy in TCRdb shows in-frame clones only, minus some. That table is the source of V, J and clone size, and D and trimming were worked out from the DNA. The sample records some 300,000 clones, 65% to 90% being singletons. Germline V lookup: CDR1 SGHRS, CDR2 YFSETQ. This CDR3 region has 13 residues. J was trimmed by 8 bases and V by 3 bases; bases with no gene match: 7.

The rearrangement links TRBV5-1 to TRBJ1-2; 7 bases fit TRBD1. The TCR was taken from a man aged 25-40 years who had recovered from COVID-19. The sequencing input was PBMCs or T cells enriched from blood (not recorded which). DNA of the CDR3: TGCGCCAGCAGCTACCAGGGGGAGGAGGGCTACACCTTC. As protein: CASSYQGEEGYTF.